This T cell receptor beta chain was identified during a study of Graves' ophthalmopathy and Graves' hyperthyroidism. Germline assignment: CDR1 SGHRS and CDR2 YFSETQ. Trimming removed 4 bases from V and 4 bases from J; junction bases left unmatched: 4. The CDR3 is made up of 14 amino acids. This clonotype was seen repeatedly, ten times or more. Its antigen is still unknown. Study-wide results and caveats: Researchers report that a 13-signature model separated ophthalmopathy from stable hyperthyroidism, posting 87.88% sensitivity and more than 70% specificity.

Moderate-to-severe activity, CAS ≥3, NOSPECS ≥4 and a duration under 3 months were seen in donors with ophthalmopathy. Lactation, pregnancy, uncontrolled infections and other autoimmune diseases were all grounds for excluding patients. As the starting material, around 9.1 ml of fresh peripheral blood yielded the PBMCs. The TCR beta CDR3 regions underwent amplification from RNA transcripts. The authors performed first-round RT-PCR with HTBI primers and then a second-round multiplex PCR. Each CDR3 protein gets one entry after TCRdb re-called the multiplex PCR reads with MiXCR. The sample comprises 350,000 or so distinct CDR3 sequences, about a sixth of which are singletons, and around an eighth rests with the top ten.

Sequenced sample: peripheral blood. The genes are TRBV5-1 and TRBJ2-2, with 7 nucleotides matching TRBD2. The TCR was taken from an adult man with Graves' ophthalmopathy. In DNA, the CDR3 is TGCGCCAGCAGCGAAGCGGGAATCACCGGGGAGCTGTTTTTT. Translation: CASSEAGITGELFF.